Presented here are 10 T cell receptor beta chains from one specimen sequenced in a study of cytomegalovirus exposure and HLA in healthy donors. Primers: 60 Vbeta forward and 13 Jbeta reverse. Repertoires were generated with immunoSEQ multiplex PCR, while TCRdb's copy carries only in-frame clones and drops some. The profile shows about 120,000 clones, over 60% of them singletons. The sequencing sample was made of PBMCs. The receptors were sampled from a man aged 25-40 years in good health and CMV-seropositive.

The chain has TRBV9 and TRBJ2-1, with TRBD2 matching 8 bases. The CDR3 is 14 amino acids. V was pared by 4 bases and J by 2 bases, with 2 bases of the junction left unmatched. CDR1 and CDR2 (germline): SGDLS, YYNGEE. CDR3 nucleotide sequence: TGTGCCAGCAGCACTAGCGGAACCTACAATGAGCAGTTCTTC. Translated, it gives CASSTSGTYNEQFF.

This chain joins TRBV28 and TRBJ1-4; TRBD1 is a possible D gene (5 bases). V shed 7 bases and J shed 0 bases, with 12 bases lying between them. The V gene's germline CDR1 is MDHEN and CDR2 SYDVKM. The CDR3 loop spans 15 amino acids. The CDR3 coding sequence is TGTGCCAGCAACACAGGCTCTGCAACTAATGAAAAACTGTTTTTT. Its translation: CASNTGSATNEKLFF.

The chain combines TRBV6-5 with TRBJ1-2; D not resolved. Germline CDR1 is MNHEY and CDR2 is SVGAGI. The CDR3 loop spans 13 amino acids. V lost 2 bases and J lost 6, with 10 bases in between. The CDR3 DNA reads as TGTGCCAGCAGTTACCCAGAAGCGGATGGCTACACCTTC. Its protein product is CASSYPEADGYTF.

The rearrangement links TRBV4-3 to TRBJ2-1; 9 bases line up with TRBD1. Germline V gene lookup returns CDR1 LGHNA and CDR2 YSLEER. CDR3 length: 15 amino acids. Trimming took 3 bases from V and 6 from J; bases not matched to a gene: 6. CDR3 residues: CASSQGQGATNEQFF. The CDR3, as DNA: TGCGCCAGCAGCCAGGGACAGGGAGCGACCAATGAGCAGTTCTTC.

This chain uses TRBV2 with TRBJ2-7; 7 bases are shared with TRBD1. V was pared by 7 bases and J by 3 bases, with 6 bases of the junction left unmatched. This CDR3 has 13 residues. Per germline, CDR1 SNHLY and CDR2 FYNNEI. The CDR3 region has the DNA TGTGCCAGCATTTTTGACAGGGACTACGAGCAGTACTTC. It codes for CASIFDRDYEQYF. Looking up the rest from reference TRBV2 and TRBJ2-7 gives the full variable domain: EPEVTQTPSHQVTQMGQEVILRCVPISNHLYFYWYRQILGQKVEFLVSFYNNEISEKSEIFDDQFSVERPDGSNFTLKIRSTKLEDSAMYFCASIFDRDYEQYFGPGTRLTVT.

The rearrangement joins TRBV19 to TRBJ1-1; possible D gene TRBD1, 6 bases. This CDR3 comprises 14 residues. The germline CDR1 and CDR2 sequences are LNHDA and SQIVND (reference sequence). V lost 3 bases and J lost 0, with 8 bases in between. This CDR3 is CASSIGQLNTEAFF. CDR3 DNA: TGTGCCAGTAGTATCGGACAGCTGAACACTGAAGCTTTCTTT.

A word on this clone: Sequence at one end of the junction differs from germline and may be a read error. The CDR3 DNA reads TGCAGTGCCCCCCACCAGAGCACGAGGGACTTC. Residues: CSAPHQSTRDF. The rearrangement joins TRBV20-1 to TRBJ2-7; D is perhaps TRBD2 (5 bases). Germline V gene lookup returns CDR1 DFQATT and CDR2 SNEGSKA (reference sequence). The CDR3 loop spans 11 amino acids.

The rearrangement uses TRBV5-6 and TRBJ2-1; perhaps TRBD2 as D (5 bases). CDR3 size: 16 residues. V gave up 0 bases and J gave up 4 bases, with 14 bases separating them. Germline CDR1 is SGHDT and CDR2 is YYEEEE. The DNA of the CDR3 is TGTGCCAGCAGCTTGGACATGGGGAGCGAATACAATGAGCAGTTCTTC. Translation gives CASSLDMGSEYNEQFF.

The chain couples TRBV5-4 to TRBJ2-2, with 8 nucleotides matching TRBD2. The CDR3 contains 16 residues. Germline values: CDR1 SGHNT, CDR2 YYREEE (reference sequence). Germline trimming cut 2 bases from V and 2 bases from J; bases unmatched to any gene: 5. The CDR3 here is CASSFLLADNTGELFF. The DNA for the CDR3 is TGTGCCAGCAGCTTCTTACTAGCGGACAACACCGGGGAGCTGTTTTTT. Together with reference TRBV5-4 and TRBJ2-2, the CDR3 gives the full variable domain: ETGVTQSPTHLIKTRGQQVTLRCSSQSGHNTVSWYQQALGQGPQFIFQYYREEENGRGNFPPRFSGLQFPNYSSELNVNALELDDSALYLCASSFLLADNTGELFFGEGSRLTVL.

The V gene is TRBV4-2, the J gene TRBJ2-7, with 7 bases that match TRBD1. CDR3 size: 14 residues. CDR1 LGHNA and CDR2 YNFKEQ come from the germline V gene. J was trimmed by 4 bases and V by 4 bases; bases with no gene match: 7. The CDR3 reads CASSPRDSIYEQYF. The CDR3 DNA sequence: TGTGCCAGCAGCCCCCGGGACAGTATTTACGAGCAGTACTTC.